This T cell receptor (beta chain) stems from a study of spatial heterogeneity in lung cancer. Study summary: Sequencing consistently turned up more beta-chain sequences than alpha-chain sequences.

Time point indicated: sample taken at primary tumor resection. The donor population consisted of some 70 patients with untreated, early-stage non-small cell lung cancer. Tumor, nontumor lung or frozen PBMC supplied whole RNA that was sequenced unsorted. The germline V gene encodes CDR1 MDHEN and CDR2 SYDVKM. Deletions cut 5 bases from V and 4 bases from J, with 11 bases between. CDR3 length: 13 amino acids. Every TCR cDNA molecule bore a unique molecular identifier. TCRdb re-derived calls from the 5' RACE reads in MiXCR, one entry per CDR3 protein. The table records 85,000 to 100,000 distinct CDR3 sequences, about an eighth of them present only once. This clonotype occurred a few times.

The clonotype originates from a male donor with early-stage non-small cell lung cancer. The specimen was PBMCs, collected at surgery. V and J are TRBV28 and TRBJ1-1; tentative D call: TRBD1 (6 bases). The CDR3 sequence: CASSPTGFTEAFF. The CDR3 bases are TGTGCCAGCAGTCCCACAGGGTTCACTGAAGCTTTCTTT.